This T cell receptor beta chain originates from a study of T cells in women clearing cervical HPV infection. Study-wide context: Case blood drawn at lesion detection; control blood after infection cleared.

HPV was found by MY09/MY11 PCR and dot-blot genotyping. Points from the study as a whole: TRBV6-7 abundance was lower in cases than controls (0.11% versus 0.16%).

This CDR3 has 13 residues. Germline assignment: CDR1 DFQATT and CDR2 SNEGSKA (reference sequence). Losses at the gene ends were 1 base for V and 4 bases for J; bases not matched to a gene: 4. On this clone: Its antigen is currently unknown. The read ends 3 residues before the CDR3 terminus; that terminus is restored from the germline J gene.

Average input was approximately 1.3 ug genomic DNA for immunoSEQ TCR beta CDR3 amplification. The protocol was immunoSEQ multiplex PCR, while the TCRdb copy is restricted to in-frame clones and leaves out a portion. The sample holds over 30,000 clones. Sequencing was carried out using blood buffy coat. The TCR originated in a woman aged 18 to 69 with a cervical HPV16 infection that either progressed to CIN3+ or cleared (not recorded which). The chain couples TRBV20-1 to TRBJ2-7; 7 bases line up with TRBD2. The CDR3 reads CSARGTSTYEQYF. CDR3 DNA, as far as it was read: TGCAGTGCTAGAGGGACTAGTACATACGAG.